The 13 T cell receptor beta chains below were found in one sample sequenced in a study of cytomegalovirus exposure and HLA in healthy donors. Researchers ran the PCR with 60 Vbeta and 13 Jbeta primers. Clones were sequenced by immunoSEQ multiplex PCR, and TCRdb holds only the in-frame ones, with some missing. Here the sample spans 170,000 or so clones, 83% being singletons. Sequencing was performed on PBMCs. The source is a man aged 50 to 59 in good health and CMV-seronegative.

The chain carries TRBV5-1 and TRBJ2-5; D is possibly TRBD1 (7 bases). Germline assignment: CDR1 SGHRS and CDR2 YFSETQ. V was clipped by 4 bases and J by 5 bases, with 21 bases between them. This CDR3 is built from 16 residues. The DNA of the CDR3 is TGCGCCAGCAGCCCCGTCGGCAGGGGGGTGGGCGAGACCCAGTACTTC. Protein sequence: CASSPVGRGVGETQYF.

The chain links TRBV2 to TRBJ1-4, with 9 bases matching TRBD1. CDR3 length equals 16 residues. The germline gives CDR1 SNHLY, CDR2 FYNNEI. Trimming took 3 bases from V and 7 from J; bases not matched to a gene: 9. The CDR3 bases are TGTGCCAGCAGTGATCGATTGGACAGGGGTGGTGAAAAACTGTTTTTT. Translating it yields CASSDRLDRGGEKLFF.

The chain is built from TRBV18 and TRBJ2-7; weak D call: TRBD2 (5 bases). The CDR3 sequence is 14 residues long. The V end lost 3 bases, the J end lost 0 bases, and 9 bases lay between the germline ends. Germline V gene data show CDR1 as KGHSH and CDR2 as LQKENI. CDR3 nucleotides: TGTGCCAGCTCACCGGGGAGTTTCTCCTACGAGCAGTACTTC. Translation gives CASSPGSFSYEQYF. The full variable domain, its missing parts supplied by reference TRBV18 and TRBJ2-7, is NAGVMQNPRHLVRRRGQEARLRCSPMKGHSHVYWYRQLPEEGLKFMVYLQKENIIDESGMPKERFSAEFPKEGPSILRIQQVVRGDSAAYFCASSPGSFSYEQYFGPGTRLTVT.

The chain joins TRBV28 to TRBJ2-3; possible D gene TRBD1, 5 bases. Per the germline V gene, CDR1 is MDHEN and CDR2 is SYDVKM. The CDR3 consists of 14 residues. Trimming took off 6 bases at V and 0 bases at J, with 10 bases between the two ends. The CDR3 loop is CASRTAASTDTQYF. For the CDR3, the DNA is TGTGCCAGCAGGACAGCCGCTAGCACAGATACGCAGTATTTT.

V and J are TRBV11-2 and TRBJ1-2, with 7 bases aligning to TRBD1. The CDR3 loop spans 15 amino acids. Germline-derived CDR1 and CDR2 are SGHAT and FQNNGV. V was clipped by 3 bases and J by 6 bases; unmatched bases: 10. The CDR3 spells CASSLDRSRWDGYTF. Written as DNA, the CDR3 is TGTGCCAGCAGCTTGGACAGGTCGAGATGGGATGGCTACACCTTC.

This rearrangement joins TRBV9 to TRBJ1-6, with a weak D call TRBD1 (5 bases). The CDR3 consists of 15 residues. Germline loops: CDR1 SGDLS, CDR2 YYNGEE. Trimming shortened V by 0 bases and J by 6 bases, and 10 bases separated the two germline ends. This CDR3 is CASSVDVGPNSPLHF. The CDR3, as DNA: TGTGCCAGCAGCGTAGATGTGGGGCCTAATTCACCCCTCCACTTT.

The rearrangement uses TRBV29-1 and TRBJ2-7; 10 bases line up with TRBD1. Germline CDR1 and CDR2: SQVTM and ANQGSEA. The CDR3 spans 15 residues. V shed 4 bases, J shed 7 bases, and the junction held 13 bases outside the gene matches. Here the CDR3 DNA reads TGCAGCGTTGCAGTAGACAGGGGGCGGTTATGGGAGCAGTACTTC. It yields the protein CSVAVDRGRLWEQYF.

The chain recombines TRBV18 with TRBJ1-2; tentatively, D is TRBD1 (6 bases). The CDR3 length is 15 residues. The V gene lost 2 bases and the J gene lost 3 bases, with 13 bases spanning the gap. Germline V gene lookup returns CDR1 KGHSH and CDR2 LQKENI. The CDR3 loop reads CASSPSWDTYYGYTF. CDR3 bases: TGTGCCAGCTCACCATCTTGGGACACCTACTATGGCTACACCTTC.

The J gene is TRBJ1-6, the V gene TRBV6-5; a weak D match, TRBD1 (6 bases). This CDR3 has 14 amino acids. Germline V CDR1 and CDR2: MNHEY, SVGAGI. V lost 2 bases, J lost 9 bases, and 11 bases lay in between. The DNA for the CDR3 is TGTGCCAGCAGTTACGGACAGAGGGGTTCACCCCTCCACTTT. Its translation: CASSYGQRGSPLHF.

This clone occurred a few times. The chain recombines TRBV7-8 with TRBJ1-1; maybe TRBD1 (6 bases). V lost 2 bases to trimming and J lost 4 bases, with 11 bases between them. Germline lookup yields CDR1 SGHVS and CDR2 FQNEAQ. The CDR3 covers 14 residues. The CDR3 loop is CASSLIQGATEAFF. DNA of the CDR3: TGTGCCAGCAGCTTAATACAGGGAGCCACTGAAGCTTTCTTT.

The genes are TRBV5-1 and TRBJ2-5; 9 positions match TRBD2. Germline V gene sequence: CDR1 SGHRS, CDR2 YFSETQ. V trimming: 1 base; J trimming: 5 bases; junction bases outside the gene matches: 6. The CDR3 loop spans 15 amino acids. The CDR3 reads CASSLFSGSRETQYF. The CDR3 nucleotides read TGCGCCAGCAGCTTGTTTAGCGGGAGTAGGGAGACCCAGTACTTC.

The rearrangement uses TRBV7-2 and TRBJ1-1; D is unresolved. CDR1 SGHTA and CDR2 FQGNSA come from the germline V gene. Trimming removed 1 base at V and 0 bases at J, with 9 bases between. The CDR3 spans 15 residues. In DNA form, the CDR3 reads TGTGCCAGCAGCTTAGTTGAGCTGATGAACACTGAAGCTTTCTTT. It codes for CASSLVELMNTEAFF. Full variable domain (rest looked up from reference TRBV7-2 and TRBJ1-1): GAGVSQSPSNKVTEKGKDVELRCDPISGHTALYWYRQSLGQGLEFLIYFQGNSAPDKSGLPSDRFSAERTGGSVSTLTIQRTQQEDSAVYLCASSLVELMNTEAFFGQGTRLTVV.

This clone was counted a single time. The chain is built from TRBV27 and TRBJ2-1; D ambiguous. This CDR3 spans 16 amino acids. Trimming took 4 bases from V and 4 from J, leaving 17 bases between them. Germline V gene lookup returns CDR1 MNHEY and CDR2 SMNVEV (reference sequence). CDR3 bases: TGTGCCAGCAGTTCCCGCGGCGCACCAATTTACAATGAGCAGTTCTTC. Translation gives CASSSRGAPIYNEQFF.